This T cell receptor beta chain is from a study of Ad26.COV2.S vaccination and SARS-CoV-2 variants. For the study at large: Intramuscularly, Ad26.COV2.S was given either once or twice, 56 days apart.

The protocol was immunoSEQ multiplex PCR, while the TCRdb copy is restricted to in-frame clones and leaves out a portion. This sample carries roughly 500,000 clones, around 85% of them seen once, and the ten largest clones take 13%. Notes on the study in general: Post-vaccination spike-specific CD8+ and CD4+ T cell responses reportedly had substantial breadth. Quantification of TCR breadth and depth may have yielded underestimates of total T cell responses.

The sample's treatment: 19 received Ad26.COV2.S at low or high dose, single or two shots; 5 received placebo; per-sample allocation not given. Material that was analyzed had been drawn on day 63 after the first vaccine or placebo injection. A note on this clone: Its cognate antigen is unknown.

V gave up 5 bases and J gave up 7 bases, with 15 bases separating them. Germline loops: CDR1 SEHNR, CDR2 FQNEAQ (reference sequence). This CDR3 is built from 15 residues. The sequence came from a person aged 18-60 years who received the Ad26.COV2.S COVID-19 vaccine or a placebo. Sequencing used peripheral blood, obtained in a trial of Ad26.COV2.S vaccine versus placebo. The chain carries TRBV7-9 and TRBJ1-6; D gene unclear. The CDR3 protein is CASSPLLSVNSPLHF. The CDR3 coding sequence is TGTGCCAGCAGCCCCCTCCTGTCCGTGAATTCACCCCTCCACTTT.